This entry is about one T cell receptor beta chain. Its antigen remains unknown. The sample originates from a study of glioma-infiltrating T cells. Study summary: Sequencing aimed for about 4.5- to 11-fold coverage of 750,000 to 1,000,000 peripheral T cells.

This CDR3 is built from 16 residues. V shed 0 bases and J shed 5 bases, with 17 bases lying between them. Germline V gene sequence: CDR1 ENHRY, CDR2 SYGVKD. Study-level findings and limits: Tissue-blood divergence was below expectation in non-neoplastic patients, above in gliomas.

The iRepertoire nested amplicon-rescue multiplex PCR amplified TCR alpha and beta CDR3s from RNA. Using its own MiXCR run on the multiplex PCR reads, TCRdb lists one record per CDR3 protein. The table records more than 300,000 distinct CDR3 sequences, 35% to 45% of them present only once. The J gene is TRBJ2-7, the V gene TRBV10-3; no clear D. What was sequenced was glioma tissue, nonneoplastic brain tissue, or PBMCs (not recorded which). This clonotype was obtained from a human donor with low-grade glioma or glioblastoma, undergoing nonglioma brain surgery, or in good health (not recorded which). In DNA form, the CDR3 reads TGTGCCATCAGTGAGTCAGTGAACAATAATATCCACGAGCAGTACTTC. Translation: CAISESVNNNIHEQYF.